The text below deals with one TCR beta chain. The sample comes from a study of PD-L1 blockade in urothelial cancer. Study as a whole: Blood samples had a median of 141,255 T cells, 80,000 to 85,000 unique TCRs, and clonality roughly 0.08.

Regarding time point: peripheral blood 6 weeks after treatment start. Clones were sequenced by immunoSEQ multiplex PCR, and TCRdb holds only the in-frame ones, with some missing. The profile shows around 120,000 clones, around nine tenths of them singletons. Germline-derived CDR1 and CDR2 are MDHEN and SYDVKM. The V segment lost 2 bases and the J segment 3 bases; nucleotides outside the gene matches: 3. This CDR3 spans 14 amino acids. This rearrangement joins TRBV28 to TRBJ2-7; TRBD1 aligns across 8 bases. This specimen was PBMCs, taken around atezolizumab (anti-PD-L1) treatment. The TCR sequence derives from a man between 60 and 75 years old with urothelial cancer. In nucleotides, the CDR3 is TGTGCCAGCAGTTTAGGTGGGACAGGCTACGAGCAGTACTTC. Amino acid sequence: CASSLGGTGYEQYF.